This entry lists 28 T cell receptor beta chains sequenced from one sample in a study of identical twins. TCRdb processed the 5' RACE reads anew with MiXCR; each CDR3 protein has one entry. Of 300,000 to 350,000 distinct CDR3 sequences listed, around an eighth are singletons. These records were also assigned to another study, of yellow fever vaccine responses in identical twins.

Specimen: CD8+ T cells sorted from blood. These receptors were collected from a woman aged 18-29 years in good health.

The chain couples TRBV6-1 to TRBJ2-1; possibly TRBD2 for D (6 bases). There are 16 residues in the CDR3. CDR1 is MNHNS and CDR2 is SASEGT in the germline V gene. V lost 4 bases to trimming and J lost 2 bases, with 15 bases between them. Here the CDR3 reads CASSATLAPTYNEQFF. In DNA form, the CDR3 reads TGTGCCAGCAGTGCCACCCTAGCGCCTACCTACAATGAGCAGTTCTTC.

The chain combines TRBV12-3 or TRBV12-4 with TRBJ1-1; 9 bases fit TRBD1. Losses at the gene ends were 5 bases for V and 4 bases for J; bases not matched to a gene: 8. The CDR3 consists of 15 residues. CDR3 amino acids: CASSVQGAGSTEAFF. Here the CDR3 DNA reads TGTGCCAGCAGTGTACAGGGGGCTGGTAGCACTGAAGCTTTCTTT.

The V and J genes are TRBV28 and TRBJ2-1; maybe TRBD2 (6 bases). V gave up 6 bases and J gave up 4 bases, with 28 bases separating them. CDR1 and CDR2 from the germline V gene are MDHEN and SYDVKM. This CDR3 has 19 amino acids. DNA of the CDR3: TGTGCCAGCAGCCCTGAGAGGGAGGACCCCCGAACTCAATACAATGAGCAGTTCTTC. This encodes CASSPEREDPRTQYNEQFF.

This clonotype occurred a few times. V is TRBV15 and J is TRBJ2-3; D is perhaps TRBD1 (5 bases). The germline CDR1 and CDR2 sequences are LNHNV and YYDKDF (reference sequence). Trimming took off 5 bases at V and 1 base at J, with 16 bases between the two ends. The CDR3 totals 16 residues. As DNA, the CDR3 is TGTGCCACCAGCCCTAACAGGACGCCTGGCACAGATACGCAGTATTTT. Residues: CATSPNRTPGTDTQYF. Full variable domain (outside the CDR3, taken from reference TRBV15 and TRBJ2-3): DAMVIQNPRYQVTQFGKPVTLSCSQTLNHNVMYWYQQKSSQAPKLLFHYYDKDFNNEADTPDNFQSRRPNTSFCFLDIRSPGLGDTAMYLCATSPNRTPGTDTQYFGPGTRLTVL.

This clonotype was seen at least ten times. The chain joins TRBV5-1 to TRBJ2-1, with TRBD2 matching 9 bases. CDR1 is SGHRS, CDR2 YFSETQ, per germline. J gave up 0 bases and V 7 bases, and 14 bases lay outside the gene matches. This CDR3 spans 18 amino acids. The CDR3 DNA reads TGCGCCAGCGTCTGGGGTAGCGGGAGAACAAGCTCCTACAATGAGCAGTTCTTC. Translating gives CASVWGSGRTSSYNEQFF. Variable domain in full (rest from reference TRBV5-1 and TRBJ2-1): KAGVTQTPRYLIKTRGQQVTLSCSPISGHRSVSWYQQTPGQGLQFLFEYFSETQRNKGNFPGRFSGRQFSNSRSEMNVSTLELGDSALYLCASVWGSGRTSSYNEQFFGPGTRLTVL.

This clonotype has more than one count but fewer than ten. The chain couples TRBV28 to TRBJ2-1; D may be TRBD2 (6 bases). Trimming shortened V by 4 bases and J by 0 bases, and 10 bases separated the two germline ends. Germline V gene lookup returns CDR1 MDHEN and CDR2 SYDVKM. The CDR3 is made up of 15 amino acids. The CDR3 loop is CASSSGRNSYNEQFF. The DNA for the CDR3 is TGTGCCAGCAGTTCCGGGAGAAACTCCTACAATGAGCAGTTCTTC.

This clonotype was counted ten times or more. The V call is TRBV9, the J call TRBJ1-1, with 10 bases fitting TRBD1. Per germline, CDR1 SGDLS and CDR2 YYNGEE. V shed 2 bases, J shed 6 bases, and the junction held 7 bases outside the gene matches. The CDR3 contains 15 residues. The CDR3 region has the DNA TGTGCCAGCAGCGTGGGGACAGGGGTATCCGCTGAAGCTTTCTTT. This translates into CASSVGTGVSAEAFF.

The sample holds a few counts of this clonotype. The chain uses TRBV9 and TRBJ1-1; D is perhaps TRBD1 (6 bases). V was clipped by 3 bases and J by 5 bases, with 11 bases between them. CDR1 SGDLS and CDR2 YYNGEE come from the germline V gene. The CDR3 loop spans 13 amino acids. Here the CDR3 DNA reads TGTGCCAGCAGCGGCGGGGGCGCGACTGAAGCTTTCTTT. Its translation: CASSGGGATEAFF.

This clonotype was seen only a few times. The V gene is TRBV2, the J gene TRBJ2-1; D gene ambiguous. The germline gives CDR1 SNHLY, CDR2 FYNNEI. This CDR3 spans 16 amino acids. Trimming removed 6 bases from V and 0 bases from J, with 15 bases in between. This CDR3 is CASRRTRNSSYNEQFF. For the CDR3, the DNA is TGTGCCAGCAGACGGACGAGGAATTCCTCCTACAATGAGCAGTTCTTC.

This clonotype was detected a few times. The gene calls are TRBV5-8 and TRBJ2-7; the match to TRBD2 covers 10 bases. V was pared by 0 bases and J by 7 bases, with 10 bases of the junction left unmatched. The CDR3 loop spans 16 amino acids. Germline V gives CDR1 SGHTS, CDR2 YDEGEE. The CDR3 sequence: CASSLDPAGGPGEQYF. CDR3 nucleotides: TGTGCCAGCAGCTTGGATCCAGCGGGAGGGCCGGGGGAGCAGTACTTC. Supplemented by reference TRBV5-8 and TRBJ2-7, the full variable domain reads EAGVTQSPTHLIKTRGQQATLRCSPISGHTSVYWYQQALGLGLQFLLWYDEGEERNRGNFPPRFSGRQFPNYSSELNVNALELEDSALYLCASSLDPAGGPGEQYFGPGTRLTVT.

This clonotype was observed a few times. The V call is TRBV6-1, the J call TRBJ1-1; D gene unclear. With 6 bases removed from V and 6 bases from J, the gap between germline ends came to 17 bases. This CDR3 spans 14 amino acids. CDR1 is MNHNS and CDR2 is SASEGT in the germline V gene. CDR3 nucleotides: TGTGCCAGCAGCGATACGAGAAACAGCGCTGAAGCTTTCTTT. It specifies CASSDTRNSAEAFF.

This clonotype was seen more than once but under ten times. The chain is built from TRBV28 and TRBJ2-7, with 11 nucleotides matching TRBD2. V lost 6 bases, J lost 2 bases, and 3 bases stayed unmatched. Germline values: CDR1 MDHEN, CDR2 SYDVKM. The CDR3 has 14 residues. CDR3 coding DNA: TGTGCCAGCAGAGGACTAGCGGGCCCCTACGAGCAGTACTTC. As protein: CASRGLAGPYEQYF.

This clonotype was seen a few times. This chain uses TRBV7-9 with TRBJ2-1; D is tentatively TRBD1 or TRBD2 (5 bases each). CDR3 length: 14 amino acids. The germline V and J ends were trimmed by 5 bases and 7 bases, with 15 bases remaining between them. Germline CDR1 and CDR2: SEHNR and FQNEAQ (reference sequence). The CDR3 nucleotides read TGTGCCAGCAGCGAAAGTCCAGGGAGAAATGAGCAGTTCTTC. It is translated as CASSESPGRNEQFF.

This sequence joins TRBV28 and TRBJ2-7, with D possibly TRBD1 on 5 matching bases. This CDR3 comprises 13 residues. Germline CDR1 MDHEN, CDR2 SYDVKM. The V gene lost 5 bases and the J gene lost 0 bases, with 8 bases spanning the gap. CDR3 in DNA: TGTGCCAGCAGTCAAGGGGTCTCCTACGAGCAGTACGTC. It codes for CASSQGVSYEQYV.

The chain links TRBV5-1 to TRBJ1-1; weak D call: TRBD1 (6 bases). The germline gives CDR1 SGHRS, CDR2 YFSETQ. Trimming took off 1 base at V and 3 bases at J, with 7 bases between the two ends. The CDR3 runs to 13 residues. The CDR3 here is CASSLTGYTEAFF. The CDR3 region has the DNA TGCGCCAGCAGCTTGACAGGGTACACTGAAGCTTTCTTT.

This sequence joins TRBV20-1 and TRBJ2-1; tentatively, D is TRBD2 (6 bases). The CDR3 spans 13 residues. The V gene's germline CDR1 is DFQATT and CDR2 SNEGSKA (reference sequence). Between the trimmed V and J ends, which lost 1 base and 8 bases, there was a span of 12 bases. The CDR3, as DNA: TGCAGTGCTAGAGGATCCGGGAGCTATGAGCAGTTCTTC. It encodes CSARGSGSYEQFF.

This clonotype was counted only a few times. An end of the junction differs from the germline gene, which may be a read error. V usage is TRBV7-9 and J usage is TRBJ2-4, with TRBD1 matching 7 bases. CDR3 length: 15 amino acids. Germline V CDR1 and CDR2: SEHNR, FQNEAQ (reference sequence). This CDR3 reads CASSALTGFSPMEVF. CDR3 DNA sequence: TGTGCCAGCAGCGCACTGACAGGGTTTAGCCCAATGGAGGTCTTC.

This clonotype has just a few counts. The chain has TRBV5-5 and TRBJ2-7, with TRBD1 matching 7 bases. Germline loops: CDR1 SGHKS, CDR2 YYEKEE (reference sequence). The CDR3 length is 17 residues. V gave up 0 bases and J gave up 0 bases; unmatched junction bases: 9. The CDR3 sequence is CASSLANRGQDSYEQYF. The CDR3 DNA is TGTGCCAGCAGCTTGGCCAACAGGGGCCAGGACTCCTACGAGCAGTACTTC.

This clonotype has only a few counts. The chain combines TRBV4-1 with TRBJ2-2; no clear D. The V and J ends lost 8 bases and 4 bases respectively, with 11 bases between them. The CDR3 is 13 residues long. The V gene's germline CDR1 is MGHRA and CDR2 YSYEKL. This CDR3 reads CASGSVLTGELFF. CDR3 sequence (DNA): TGCGCCAGCGGATCCGTGCTCACCGGGGAGCTGTTTTTT.

This chain links TRBV29-1 with TRBJ2-1; D is possibly TRBD2 (5 bases). The CDR3 is 15 residues long. In germline, CDR1 is SQVTM, CDR2 ANQGSEA. The germline V and J ends were trimmed by 4 bases and 4 bases, with 17 bases remaining between them. Here the CDR3 reads CSVGKPGFSYNEQFF. Here the CDR3 DNA reads TGCAGCGTTGGCAAGCCGGGATTCTCATACAATGAGCAGTTCTTC.

The chain carries TRBV15 and TRBJ2-7; 8 nucleotides line up with TRBD2. The germline gives CDR1 LNHNV, CDR2 YYDKDF (reference sequence). This CDR3 is built from 13 residues. Losses at the gene ends were 8 bases for V and 0 bases for J; bases not matched to a gene: 3. The CDR3 loop reads CATQAGGSYEQYF. CDR3 nucleotide sequence: TGTGCCACCCAGGCGGGGGGCTCCTACGAGCAGTACTTC. The full variable domain, with the rest looked up from reference TRBV15 and TRBJ2-7, is DAMVIQNPRYQVTQFGKPVTLSCSQTLNHNVMYWYQQKSSQAPKLLFHYYDKDFNNEADTPDNFQSRRPNTSFCFLDIRSPGLGDTAMYLCATQAGGSYEQYFGPGTRLTVT.

The chain carries TRBV2 and TRBJ2-1; no firm D call. Trimming took off 3 bases at V and 0 bases at J, with 9 bases between the two ends. The CDR3 consists of 15 residues. Germline CDR1 reads SNHLY; CDR2 reads FYNNEI. CDR3 region: CASSDVGNSYNEQFF. In DNA, the CDR3 is TGTGCCAGCAGTGATGTCGGAAACTCCTACAATGAGCAGTTCTTC. Using reference TRBV2 and TRBJ2-1 for the parts outside the CDR3, the full variable domain is EPEVTQTPSHQVTQMGQEVILRCVPISNHLYFYWYRQILGQKVEFLVSFYNNEISEKSEIFDDQFSVERPDGSNFTLKIRSTKLEDSAMYFCASSDVGNSYNEQFFGPGTRLTVL.

The J gene is TRBJ2-1, the V gene TRBV20-1; perhaps D is TRBD1 or TRBD2 (5 bases each). Trimming pared 6 bases from V and 3 bases from J, leaving 18 bases between. Germline CDR1 and CDR2: DFQATT and SNEGSKA (reference sequence). CDR3 length: 15 amino acids. CDR3 residues: CSATQPGTNYNEQFF. The CDR3 DNA reads TGCAGTGCAACCCAACCCGGGACCAACTACAATGAGCAGTTCTTC.

This clonotype was seen a handful of times. The chain couples TRBV28 to TRBJ2-7; 9 bases are shared with TRBD1. J gave up 5 bases and V 2 bases, and 7 bases lay outside the gene matches. Germline V gives CDR1 MDHEN, CDR2 SYDVKM. The CDR3 consists of 15 residues. Here the CDR3 reads CASSLEGTGINEQYV. CDR3 DNA: TGTGCCAGCAGTTTAGAAGGGACAGGGATCAACGAGCAGTACGTC.

This clonotype was recorded a few times. The chain recombines TRBV6-1 with TRBJ2-4; D not resolved. Germline values: CDR1 MNHNS, CDR2 SASEGT. Deletions cut 2 bases from V and 5 bases from J, with 13 bases between. The CDR3 covers 15 residues. CDR3 amino acids: CASSERVPGQNIQYF. The CDR3 DNA reads TGTGCCAGCAGTGAACGGGTGCCAGGCCAAAACATTCAGTACTTC.

This clonotype occurred many times. The genes are TRBV9 and TRBJ2-2; D not resolved. The CDR3 loop spans 12 amino acids. From germline, CDR1 is SGDLS and CDR2 YYNGEE. Trimming stripped 0 bases from V and 6 bases from J, with 3 bases between. This CDR3 reads CASSVAAGELFF. The CDR3 DNA reads as TGTGCCAGCAGCGTAGCGGCCGGGGAGCTGTTTTTT.

The V call is TRBV7-8, the J call TRBJ2-7; 9 positions match TRBD2. CDR3 size: 14 residues. The germline gives CDR1 SGHVS, CDR2 FQNEAQ. With V trimmed by 4 bases and J by 1 base, 2 bases remained unmatched. This CDR3 reads CASSSTSGSYEQYF. CDR3 nucleotide sequence: TGTGCCAGCAGCTCGACTAGCGGATCCTACGAGCAGTACTTC.

This clonotype has only a few counts. The chain has TRBV12-3 or TRBV12-4 and TRBJ2-3; 7 nucleotides match TRBD1. The length of the CDR3 is 13 residues. V shed 6 bases, J shed 8 bases, and the junction held 8 bases outside the gene matches. CDR3 bases: TGTGCCAGCAGAGACAGGGTGAGGGGTACGCAGTATTTT. Translated, it gives CASRDRVRGTQYF.